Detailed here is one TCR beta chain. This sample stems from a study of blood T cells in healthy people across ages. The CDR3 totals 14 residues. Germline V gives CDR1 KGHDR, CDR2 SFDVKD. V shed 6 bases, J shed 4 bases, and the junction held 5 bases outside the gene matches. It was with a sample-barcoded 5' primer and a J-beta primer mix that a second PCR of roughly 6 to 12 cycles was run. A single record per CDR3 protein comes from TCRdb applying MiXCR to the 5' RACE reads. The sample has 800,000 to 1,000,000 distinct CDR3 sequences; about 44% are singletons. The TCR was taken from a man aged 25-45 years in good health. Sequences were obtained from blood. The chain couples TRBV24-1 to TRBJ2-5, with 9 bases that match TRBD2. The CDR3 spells CATSSAGGRETQYF. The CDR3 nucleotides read TGTGCCACCAGTTCAGCGGGGGGTAGAGAGACCCAGTACTTC.